This TCR beta chain was found in a study of technical replicates of blood from several donors. The CDR3 has 16 amino acids. V lost 3 bases to trimming and J lost 0 bases, with 13 bases between them. Germline loops: CDR1 SGDLS, CDR2 YYNGEE. Method: immunoSEQ multiplex PCR; TCRdb's copy keeps in-frame clones and lacks some. The sample lists about 73,000 clones; 93% were seen once. The V gene is TRBV9, the J gene TRBJ1-3; D may be TRBD1 (6 bases). The specimen was T cells isolated from PBMCs. This sequence was found in a human donor in good health. CDR3 bases: TGTGCCAGCAGCGAGGGGGGGTTGGGCTCTGGAAACACCATATATTTT. The encoded protein is CASSEGGLGSGNTIYF.